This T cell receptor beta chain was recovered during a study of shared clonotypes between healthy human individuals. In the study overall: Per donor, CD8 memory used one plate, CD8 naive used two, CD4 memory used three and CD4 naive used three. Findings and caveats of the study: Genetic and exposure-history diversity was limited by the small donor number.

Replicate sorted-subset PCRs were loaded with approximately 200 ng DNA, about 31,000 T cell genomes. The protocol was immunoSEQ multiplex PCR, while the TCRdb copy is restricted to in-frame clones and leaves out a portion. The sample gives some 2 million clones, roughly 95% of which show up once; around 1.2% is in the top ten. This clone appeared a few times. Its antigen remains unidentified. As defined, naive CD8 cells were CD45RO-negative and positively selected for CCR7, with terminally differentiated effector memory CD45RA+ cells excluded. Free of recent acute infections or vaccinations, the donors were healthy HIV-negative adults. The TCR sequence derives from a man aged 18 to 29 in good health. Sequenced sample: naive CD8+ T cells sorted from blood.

CDR3 nucleotides: TGTGCCAGCATGGTCGGTCCTCCGGGGACTGAAGCTTTCTTT. Translation: CASMVGPPGTEAFF. The gene calls are TRBV6-5 and TRBJ1-1, with unresolved D. Trimming took off 7 bases at V and 5 bases at J, with 17 bases between the two ends. Germline lookup yields CDR1 MNHEY and CDR2 SVGAGI. The CDR3 has 14 residues.